This T cell receptor beta chain was identified in a study of T cell repertoires in cytomegalovirus infection. Study details: Public TCR beta signature analysis indicated the presence of both CMV infection and matching HLA type. Findings and caveats of the study: The cumulative frequency of public TCR beta families distinguished individuals who carried CMV together with the relevant HLA. HLA-C-restricted, CMV-specific TCR beta clonotypes were dominant ex vivo.

With V trimmed by 0 bases and J by 4 bases, 2 bases remained unmatched. CDR3 length: 14 residues. Germline values: CDR1 SGHRS, CDR2 YFSETQ. This clonotype came up a few times. Antigen specificity is unknown. TCRdb re-called the reads with MiXCR, one entry per CDR3 protein. In the table there are under 800,000 distinct CDR3 sequences, 20% to 25% of which are singletons. The sequence came from a human donor in good health (CMV status not recorded). Some clones in this sample may be carry-over from other donors' samples. V usage is TRBV5-1 and J usage is TRBJ2-5; 8 bases are a match to TRBD1. Sample: CD8+ T cells from PBMCs. For the CDR3, the DNA is TGCGCCAGCAGCTTGGTTGGACAGGGAGAGACCCAGTACTTC. It is translated as CASSLVGQGETQYF.